This entry lists 21 T cell receptor beta chains sequenced from one sample in a study of blood T cells in healthy people across ages. Sample-barcoded 5' priming and a J-beta primer mix drove a second PCR of about 6 to 12 cycles. MiXCR was run by TCRdb on the 5' RACE reads, yielding one entry per CDR3 protein. This repertoire shows approximately 490,000 distinct CDR3 sequences, 24% found once; its top ten account for roughly 10%. These sequences were also reported in another study, on T cells of mothers and their children.

Sequencing input: blood. The receptor set was obtained from a boy between 10 and 17 years old in good health.

This clonotype was detected only a few times. The chain links TRBV28 to TRBJ2-5, with D uncertain. V was shortened by 10 bases and J by 2 bases, with 11 bases between the two germline ends. Germline CDR1 MDHEN, CDR2 SYDVKM. The CDR3 sequence is 12 residues long. CDR3 sequence (DNA): TGTGCCACCTCGGTGGCACAAGAGACCCAGTACTTC. This gives the protein CATSVAQETQYF.

This clonotype turned up a few times. The chain has TRBV29-1 and TRBJ2-7, with a tentative D call TRBD2 (5 bases). The length of the CDR3 is 11 residues. V shed 4 bases and J shed 1 base, with 5 bases lying between them. Germline V lookup: CDR1 SQVTM, CDR2 ANQGSEA. CDR3 residues: CSVGGSYEQYF. CDR3 DNA sequence: TGCAGCGTTGGAGGGTCCTACGAGCAGTACTTC.

This chain uses TRBV7-2 with TRBJ2-3; D is ambiguous. The CDR3 runs to 16 residues. With 5 bases removed from V and 3 bases from J, the gap between germline ends came to 18 bases. Germline V lookup: CDR1 SGHTA, CDR2 FQGNSA. The chain's CDR3 is CASSAVAAFTTDTQYF. As DNA, the CDR3 is TGTGCCAGCAGCGCGGTCGCGGCTTTCACTACAGATACGCAGTATTTT.

This clonotype was recorded a few times. This chain connects TRBV20-1 to TRBJ2-5; TRBD2 matches 7 bases. The end of the DNA is better explained by TRBJ2-7, so the J call may be wrong. This CDR3 contains 13 residues. The V gene's germline CDR1 is DFQATT and CDR2 SNEGSKA (reference sequence). The CDR3, as DNA: TGCAGTGATTCTCGGACTAGTCGGTACGAGCAGTACTTC. Protein product: CSDSRTSRYEQYF.

This clonotype was detected ten times or more. The rearrangement joins TRBV7-2 to TRBJ1-4; no clear D. Trimming left V 5 bases short and J 3 bases short, with 22 bases between. CDR3 length: 18 residues. Germline V gives CDR1 SGHTA, CDR2 FQGNSA. The CDR3, as DNA: TGTGCCAGCAGCCCAAACCCGGGCGCAAAGTTGGCTAATGAAAAACTGTTTTTT. It encodes CASSPNPGAKLANEKLFF.

As to this clonotype: It may be a read error: a sequence one base away is much more abundant. This chain joins TRBV7-9 and TRBJ1-2; D gene uncertain. The CDR3 totals 12 residues. CDR1 is SEHNR, CDR2 FQNEAQ, per germline (reference sequence). The CDR3 coding sequence is TGTGCCAGCAGCTTAGGACACTATGGCCACACCTTC. Its protein is CASSLGHYGHTF. Full variable domain (missing parts from reference TRBV7-9 and TRBJ1-2): DTGVSQNPRHKITKRGQNVTFRCDPISEHNRLYWYRQTLGQGPEFLTYFQNEAQLEKSRLLSDRFSAERPKGSFSTLEIQRTEQGDSAMYLCASSLGHYGHTFGSGTRLTVV.

The chain carries TRBV12-3 or TRBV12-4 and TRBJ2-4, with D unresolved. With 3 bases removed from V and 3 bases from J, the gap between germline ends came to 6 bases. The CDR3 contains 13 residues. CDR3 sequence: CASSFVGKNIQYF. The CDR3 nucleotides read TGTGCCAGCAGTTTCGTTGGCAAAAACATTCAGTACTTC.

Turning to this clonotype: One end of the junction fails to match germline, which may point to a read error. This chain links TRBV28 with TRBJ1-4; D is perhaps TRBD1 (5 bases). CDR1 and CDR2 (germline): MDHEN, SYDVKM. The CDR3 is 15 residues long. The CDR3: CASSPRVGTNEKLLF. The CDR3 DNA sequence: TGTGCCAGCAGTCCCCGGGTCGGGACTAATGAAAAACTGCTTTTT. The variable domain in full, completed from reference TRBV28 and TRBJ1-4, reads DVKVTQSSRYLVKRTGEKVFLECVQDMDHENMFWYRQDPGLGLRLIYFSYDVKMKEKGDIPEGYSVSREKKERFSLILESASTNQTSMYLCASSPRVGTNEKLLFGSGTQLSVL.

The J gene is TRBJ2-7, the V gene TRBV3-1; 7 bases are shared with TRBD1. Germline V gives CDR1 LGHDT, CDR2 YNNKEL (reference sequence). This CDR3 is built from 16 residues. V was pared by 4 bases and J by 0 bases, with 9 bases of the junction left unmatched. The CDR3 loop is CASSPRQGRSSYEQYF. As DNA, the CDR3 is TGTGCCAGCAGCCCCCGACAGGGCCGAAGCTCCTACGAGCAGTACTTC.

This clonotype was seen a few times. The chain uses TRBV7-3 and TRBJ2-5; possibly TRBD1 for D (6 bases). The CDR3 is made up of 15 amino acids. Germline CDR1 is SGHTA and CDR2 is FQGTGA. The V end was cut by 6 bases, the J end by 4 bases, with 18 bases between. This CDR3 is CASSPDLGGRETQYF. The DNA for the CDR3 is TGTGCCAGCAGTCCAGACCTAGGGGGAAGAGAGACCCAGTACTTC.

Comments on this clonotype: Germline is not matched at one junction end, which may reflect a read error. V gene TRBV6-2 or TRBV6-3 combines with J gene TRBJ1-2; TRBD1 matches 8 bases. Germline loops: CDR1 MNHEY, CDR2 SVGEGT. The CDR3 has 15 residues. CDR3 residues: CASRTGDPLNYGHTF. In DNA, the CDR3 is TGTGCCAGCAGGACAGGGGACCCGCTTAACTATGGCCACACCTTC.

This chain uses TRBV29-1 with TRBJ2-1, with 7 bases lining up with TRBD2. With V trimmed by 5 bases and J by 5 bases, 6 bases remained unmatched. Germline CDR1 reads SQVTM; CDR2 reads ANQGSEA. The CDR3 covers 13 residues. CDR3 sequence (DNA): TGCAGCGTTCTTCGCGGGAGAGACAATGAGCAGTTCTTC. Translated, it gives CSVLRGRDNEQFF.

The chain uses TRBV5-1 and TRBJ1-1; 7 bases map to TRBD1. Germline V gene lookup returns CDR1 SGHRS and CDR2 YFSETQ. The CDR3 sequence is 16 residues long. The V gene end was trimmed by 0 bases and the J gene end by 0 bases; junction bases not matched to a gene: 5. The CDR3 spells CASSLELTGVNTEAFF. The DNA for the CDR3 is TGCGCCAGCAGCTTGGAGCTTACAGGGGTGAACACTGAAGCTTTCTTT.

With regard to this clonotype: One end of the junction does not line up with germline, which may come from a read error. The chain combines TRBV5-1 with TRBJ2-7; D unclear. The CDR3 spans 13 residues. Germline V gene sequence: CDR1 SGHRS, CDR2 YFSETQ. CDR3 DNA: TGCGCCAGCAGCTTGGCCGATTCCTACGAGCAGCACTTC. This translates into CASSLADSYEQHF.

This clonotype was found a few times. This rearrangement joins TRBV24-1 to TRBJ2-7; D possibly corresponds to TRBD2 (5 bases). Per the germline V gene, CDR1 is KGHDR and CDR2 is SFDVKD. The ends were cut back, 4 bases at V and 5 bases at J, with 11 bases in the middle. This CDR3 has 13 amino acids. In DNA, the CDR3 is TGTGCCACCAGTGAAGGGAGTTTCGACGAGCAGTACTTC. Protein: CATSEGSFDEQYF.

The CDR3 sequence is CASARDHQETQYF. In DNA form, the CDR3 reads TGTGCCAGCGCCCGGGACCACCAAGAGACCCAGTACTTC. The chain couples TRBV7-9 to TRBJ2-5; D is possibly TRBD1 or TRBD2 (5 bases each). The V end lost 8 bases, the J end lost 0 bases, and 10 bases lay between the germline ends. CDR1 is SEHNR, CDR2 FQNEAQ, per germline (reference sequence). The CDR3 runs to 13 residues.

The chain recombines TRBV5-1 with TRBJ2-3; unclear D gene. Trimming took 0 bases from V and 2 from J, leaving 13 bases between them. The CDR3 runs to 16 residues. The germline V gene has CDR1 SGHRS and CDR2 YFSETQ. CDR3 sequence: CASSLDGDQVTDTQYF. The CDR3, as DNA: TGCGCCAGCAGCTTGGATGGGGATCAGGTCACAGATACGCAGTATTTT. Supplemented by reference TRBV5-1 and TRBJ2-3, the full variable domain reads KAGVTQTPRYLIKTRGQQVTLSCSPISGHRSVSWYQQTPGQGLQFLFEYFSETQRNKGNFPGRFSGRQFSNSRSEMNVSTLELGDSALYLCASSLDGDQVTDTQYFGPGTRLTVL.

Concerning this clonotype itself: Its ends do not fully match the called genes, so a read error is possible. V is TRBV24-1 and J is TRBJ1-4; 8 bases are a match to TRBD1. The CDR3 runs to 16 residues. Germline V gene lookup returns CDR1 KGHDR and CDR2 SFDVKD. The CDR3 reads CATSDPPGGPNEKLLF. In DNA, the CDR3 is TGTGCCACCAGTGATCCTCCAGGGGGCCCAAATGAAAAACTGTTATTT.

This clonotype was seen only a few times. The chain couples TRBV28 to TRBJ2-5, with 10 bases matching TRBD1. Germline lookup yields CDR1 MDHEN and CDR2 SYDVKM. The junction had 4 bases not matched to a gene; V was cut back by 2 bases and J by 4 bases. The CDR3 has 15 residues. The CDR3 here is CASSLLDRGLETQYF. In DNA, the CDR3 is TGTGCCAGCAGTTTACTTGACAGGGGGCTAGAGACCCAGTACTTC. Filled out from reference TRBV28 and TRBJ2-5, the complete variable domain reads DVKVTQSSRYLVKRTGEKVFLECVQDMDHENMFWYRQDPGLGLRLIYFSYDVKMKEKGDIPEGYSVSREKKERFSLILESASTNQTSMYLCASSLLDRGLETQYFGPGTRLLVL.

J is TRBJ2-5 and V is TRBV19; D is possibly TRBD1 or TRBD2 (5 bases each). This CDR3 spans 16 amino acids. Germline CDR1 is LNHDA and CDR2 is SQIVND (reference sequence). Trimming pared 5 bases from V and 5 bases from J, leaving 21 bases between. The CDR3 is CASSDQTPGPPETQYF. The CDR3 bases are TGTGCCAGTAGTGATCAAACTCCGGGACCGCCGGAGACCCAGTACTTC.

This clonotype was seen a handful of times. The CDR3, as DNA: TGTGCCAGCAGCTTAGATAACGGTCAAGAGACCCAGTACTTC. It specifies CASSLDNGQETQYF. This rearrangement joins TRBV11-2 to TRBJ2-5; D unresolved. Per germline, CDR1 SGHAT and CDR2 FQNNGV. CDR3 length: 14 residues. Trimming cost V 0 bases and J 2 bases, with 7 bases left between them.